Given below is one T cell receptor beta chain in context. The CDR3 is made up of 14 amino acids. Germline V gene sequence: CDR1 MNHNY, CDR2 SVGAGI (reference sequence). Deletions cut 5 bases from V and 4 bases from J, with 11 bases between. These data belong to a study of cytomegalovirus exposure and HLA in healthy donors. Primers for the PCR totalled 60 Vbeta and 13 Jbeta. In the original processing: Roughly 10 million shared chains were among approximately 87 million unique TCR beta chains counted in a later analysis. TCRdb's copy holds only in-frame clones and misses some; the assay was immunoSEQ multiplex PCR. Clonal size and the V and J genes are those of that table, whereas D and trimming came from the DNA. The sample records about 200,000 clones, more than 65% being singletons.

This TCR was sampled from a girl aged 10-17 years in good health and CMV-seropositive. This chain connects TRBV6-6 to TRBJ2-2; D is ambiguous. Sequenced: PBMCs. The CDR3 loop reads CASSLTLPTGELFF. The CDR3 DNA reads as TGTGCCAGCAGTCTAACCCTCCCCACCGGGGAGCTGTTTTTT.